Sequencing of this TCR beta chain was carried out in a study of early T cells in non-severe SARS-CoV-2 infection. The CDR3 loop spans 18 amino acids. Germline V gene sequence: CDR1 SQVTM, CDR2 ANQGSEA. TCRdb re-derived calls from the 5' RACE reads in MiXCR, one entry per CDR3 protein. Here the sample spans around 66,000 distinct CDR3 sequences, approximately 5.9% being singletons. This clonotype was observed a few times. The clonotype originates from an adult who was a healthcare worker with PCR-confirmed SARS-CoV-2 infection or an uninfected control (not recorded which). This material consisted of whole blood, taken at baseline. The gene calls are TRBV29-1 and TRBJ2-1; the D gene is possibly TRBD2 (6 bases). The CDR3 DNA sequence: TGCAGTCTTCAGGGACTTGGGGACTTTGGGGACTTCGAAGAGGAGCAGTTCTTC. As protein: CSLQGLGDFGDFEEEQFF.